This is a list of T cell receptor beta chains from one sample in a study of blood T cell repertoires in COVID-19. Only in-frame clones appear in the TCRdb table, and some are missing; sequencing was by immunoSEQ multiplex PCR. The sample yields 45,000 to 55,000 clones, over 80% seen once. Sequencing input: peripheral blood. The receptors were sampled from a human donor in a cohort sampled during active COVID-19. Each CDR3 is given with its conserved first and last residue. The D gene is left open where the match is weak. Clone sizes are given selectively: once, few, many, or a class where the clone is expanded.

DNA: TGTGCCAGCAGCCCCGGCCCGGACAGACCCTATGGCTACACCTTC; CDR3: CASSPGPDRPYGYTF; D: .; J: TRBJ1-2; V: TRBV5-5; size: .
DNA: TGTGCCAGCAGCGACAGGGGGGGTCTCGAGCAGTACTTC; CDR3: CASSDRGGLEQYF; D: TRBD1; J: TRBJ2-7; V: TRBV6-2/TRBV6-3; size: .
DNA: TGTGCCAGCAGTTCCTGGACAGGGGTGAACACTGAAGCTTTCTTT; CDR3: CASSSWTGVNTEAFF; D: TRBD1; J: TRBJ1-1; V: TRBV7-9; size: few
DNA: TGTGCCAGCAGCTTAACCCTTAACAATGAGCAGTTCTTC; CDR3: CASSLTLNNEQFF; D: .; J: TRBJ2-1; V: TRBV7-3; size: .
DNA: TGTGCCAGCAGCCCTCGACTAGCGGGAGAGACAGAGACCCAGTACTTC; CDR3: CASSPRLAGETETQYF; D: TRBD2; J: TRBJ2-5; V: TRBV5-4; size: .
DNA: TGTGCCAGCAGCTTAAATGGCAGGGCGGAGACCCAGTACTTC; CDR3: CASSLNGRAETQYF; D: .; J: TRBJ2-5; V: TRBV7-3; size: .
DNA: TGTGCCAGTTCGACAATCGATAATTCACCCCTCCACTTT; CDR3: CASSTIDNSPLHF; D: .; J: TRBJ1-6; V: TRBV6-5; size: .
DNA: TGTGCCAGCAGCTTAGTCGCCGGGGGGTCGGAGGAAGAGCAGTACTTC; CDR3: CASSLVAGGSEEEQYF; D: TRBD2; J: TRBJ2-7; V: TRBV7-2; size: .
DNA: TGTGCCAGCAGTGCGTCCTCTACCTACGAGCAGTACTTC; CDR3: CASSASSTYEQYF; D: .; J: TRBJ2-7; V: TRBV12-3/TRBV12-4; size: .
DNA: TGTGCCAGCAGCCACTCGAGTGCGGGAGGATTAACTAGCACAGATACGCAGTATTTT; CDR3: CASSHSSAGGLTSTDTQYF; D: TRBD2; J: TRBJ2-3; V: TRBV16; size: .
DNA: TGTGCCAGCAGCCTCTCACTAGCGGGGCTTTCCACCGGGGAGCTGTTTTTT; CDR3: CASSLSLAGLSTGELFF; D: TRBD2; J: TRBJ2-2; V: TRBV27; size: .
DNA: TGTGCCACCACGGGGTACCAAGAGACCCAGTACTTC; CDR3: CATTGYQETQYF; D: .; J: TRBJ2-5; V: TRBV25-1; size: .
DNA: TGCGCCAGCAGCGCCACCGGGACTAGCGGGATGAACCAGTTCTTC; CDR3: CASSATGTSGMNQFF; D: TRBD2; J: TRBJ2-1; V: TRBV5-1; size: .
DNA: TGTGCCAGCAGCTTAGCGCTCAGTGGCGGAACTCAGCCCCAGCATTTT; CDR3: CASSLALSGGTQPQHF; D: .; J: TRBJ1-5; V: TRBV7-2; size: .
DNA: TGTGCCAGCAGCCGCGGGCAGGGGGCTGGAAACACCATATATTTT; CDR3: CASSRGQGAGNTIYF; D: TRBD1; J: TRBJ1-3; V: TRBV7-3; size: .
DNA: TGTGCCAGTACCACCACTCAAAACTATGGCTACACCTTC; CDR3: CASTTTQNYGYTF; D: .; J: TRBJ1-2; V: TRBV19; size: .
DNA: TGTGCCAGCAGCCCACGGACAGGGCAGGGTGAAAAACTGTTTTTT; CDR3: CASSPRTGQGEKLFF; D: TRBD1; J: TRBJ1-4; V: TRBV7-9; size: .
DNA: TGTGCCAGCAGCGGACCTAGCGGGGGGGCCTTCGATGAGCAGTTCTTC; CDR3: CASSGPSGGAFDEQFF; D: TRBD2; J: TRBJ2-1; V: TRBV7-9; size: once
DNA: TGTGCCAGCTCACAACGGGGACAGGACTCTCCGAACACCGGGGAGCTGTTTTTT; CDR3: CASSQRGQDSPNTGELFF; D: TRBD1; J: TRBJ2-2; V: TRBV18; size: once
DNA: TGTGCCAGCAGCTTACGGGAGGGCCGCAATGAGCAGTTCTTC; CDR3: CASSLREGRNEQFF; D: TRBD2; J: TRBJ2-1; V: TRBV7-2; size: once
DNA: TGCGCCAGCAGCTCCGGACAGGGGGCTGGTTCACCCCTCCACTTT; CDR3: CASSSGQGAGSPLHF; D: TRBD1; J: TRBJ1-6; V: TRBV5-1; size: .
DNA: TGTGCCAGCAGCCGCACCCAGGGGGGTGAGGGGGAAGCTTTCTTT; CDR3: CASSRTQGGEGEAFF; D: TRBD1; J: TRBJ1-1; V: TRBV7-9; size: .
DNA: TGTGCCAGAAGCTTAGCGACAGGGGGCCTTGGCTACACCTTC; CDR3: CARSLATGGLGYTF; D: .; J: TRBJ1-2; V: TRBV7-5; size: .
DNA: TGTGCCAGCAGCTCCGGGTCCGAAGCAGAGACCCAGTACTTC; CDR3: CASSSGSEAETQYF; D: .; J: TRBJ2-5; V: TRBV7-3; size: once
DNA: TGCGCCAGCAGCCTTTTCTCTAGCGGGGCGAACCAAGAGACCCAGTACTTC; CDR3: CASSLFSSGANQETQYF; D: TRBD2; J: TRBJ2-5; V: TRBV4-1; size: .
DNA: TGCGCCAGCAGCTTGGAAGTAAGCTCGGCGGGAGCAGTAGATACGCAGTATTTT; CDR3: CASSLEVSSAGAVDTQYF; D: TRBD2; J: TRBJ2-3; V: TRBV5-1; size: few
DNA: TGTGCCTGGAGTCGGGCAGGGCTGGAGCAGTACTTC; CDR3: CAWSRAGLEQYF; D: .; J: TRBJ2-7; V: TRBV30; size: .
DNA: TGTGCCAGCAGCACGGGACAGGGTGACACCGGGGAGCTGTTTTTT; CDR3: CASSTGQGDTGELFF; D: TRBD1; J: TRBJ2-2; V: TRBV6-2/TRBV6-3; size: .